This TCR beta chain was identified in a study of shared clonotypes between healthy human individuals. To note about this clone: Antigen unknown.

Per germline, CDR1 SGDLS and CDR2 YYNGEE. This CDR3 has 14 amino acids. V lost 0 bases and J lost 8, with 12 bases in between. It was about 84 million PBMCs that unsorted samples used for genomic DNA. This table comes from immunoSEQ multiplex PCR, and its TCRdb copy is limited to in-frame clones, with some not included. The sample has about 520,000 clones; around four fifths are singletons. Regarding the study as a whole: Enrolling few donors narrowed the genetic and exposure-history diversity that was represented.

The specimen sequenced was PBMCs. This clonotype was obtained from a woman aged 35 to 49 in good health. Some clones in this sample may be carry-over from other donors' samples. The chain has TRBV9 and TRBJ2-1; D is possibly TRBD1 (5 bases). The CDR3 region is CASSVGRVIDEQFF. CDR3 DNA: TGTGCCAGCAGCGTAGGCAGGGTTATCGATGAGCAGTTCTTC.